The 26 T cell receptor beta chains below were found in one sample sequenced in a study of blood T cell repertoires in COVID-19. Assay used: immunoSEQ multiplex PCR; TCRdb lists only in-frame clones, some missing. The data contain 150,000 to 250,000 clones, 82% of them singletons. Sample: PBMCs or T cells enriched from blood (not recorded which). The receptors were gathered from a man between 35 and 55 years old who had recovered from COVID-19.

This chain links TRBV11-2 with TRBJ1-2; D might be TRBD1 (5 bases). There are 15 residues in the CDR3. V lost 5 bases, J lost 0 bases, and 13 bases lay in between. Germline V lookup: CDR1 SGHAT, CDR2 FQNNGV. Written as DNA, the CDR3 is TGTGCCAGCAGCCAGGGAGGGACTCCTAACTATGGCTACACCTTC. It codes for CASSQGGTPNYGYTF.

The chain links TRBV4-3 to TRBJ1-6; D gene ambiguous. The germline V gene has CDR1 LGHNA and CDR2 YSLEER. This CDR3 is 14 amino acids long. V lost 0 bases, J lost 10 bases, and 10 bases lay in between. CDR3: CASSQERISSPLHF. CDR3 DNA sequence: TGCGCCAGCAGCCAAGAGCGGATTTCCTCACCCCTCCACTTT.

V gene TRBV4-3 combines with J gene TRBJ2-3, with D unresolved. This CDR3 is built from 16 residues. The germline gives CDR1 LGHNA, CDR2 YSLEER. V shed 0 bases and J shed 1 base, with 11 bases lying between them. CDR3 coding DNA: TGCGCCAGCAGCCAAGATTTCGCGACTGGCACAGATACGCAGTATTTT. This sequence encodes CASSQDFATGTDTQYF.

The genes are TRBV30 and TRBJ2-1; 8 bases are a match to TRBD1. Looked up from germline, CDR1 is GTSNPN and CDR2 is SVGIG (reference sequence). The CDR3 is 18 amino acids. V was clipped by 1 base and J by 1 base; unmatched bases: 12. The CDR3 region is CAWSGVISGGPSYNEQFF. In DNA form, the CDR3 reads TGTGCCTGGAGTGGGGTAATATCAGGGGGCCCTTCCTACAATGAGCAGTTCTTC. The complete variable domain, with remaining parts taken from reference TRBV30 and TRBJ2-1, reads SQTIHQWPATLVQPVGSPLSLECTVEGTSNPNLYWYRQAAGRGLQLLFYSVGIGQISSEVPQNLSASRPQDRQFILSSKKLLLSDSGFYLCAWSGVISGGPSYNEQFFGPGTRLTVL.

The chain links TRBV7-8 to TRBJ2-5, with D possibly being TRBD2 (6 bases). This CDR3 has 12 amino acids. V gave up 5 bases and J gave up 12 bases, with 16 bases separating them. Looked up from germline, CDR1 is SGHVS and CDR2 is FQNEAQ. DNA of the CDR3: TGTGCCAGCAGCCCCCTAGCGCCCACTGAGTACTTC. This codes for CASSPLAPTEYF.

This clone was found once. This chain uses TRBV13 with TRBJ2-1, with 7 bases identical to TRBD2. Germline V CDR1 and CDR2: PRHDT, FYEKMQ (reference sequence). This CDR3 is built from 17 residues. V was clipped by 5 bases and J by 7 bases; unmatched bases: 17. The CDR3 spells CASSPPEAGASLNEQFF. The CDR3 DNA reads TGTGCCAGCAGCCCCCCGGAGGCGGGAGCGAGTTTGAATGAGCAGTTCTTC.

The J gene is TRBJ2-7, the V gene TRBV24-1; tentatively, D is TRBD1 (6 bases). CDR1 KGHDR and CDR2 SFDVKD come from the germline V gene. There are 15 residues in the CDR3. V lost 4 bases and J 5 bases, leaving 17 bases between the germline ends. CDR3 residues: CATSDPVGGIDEQYF. The CDR3 region has the DNA TGTGCCACCAGTGACCCGGTTGGGGGCATCGACGAGCAGTACTTC.

This sequence joins TRBV19 and TRBJ1-5, with TRBD1 matching 7 bases. This CDR3 comprises 17 residues. CDR1 and CDR2 from the germline V gene are LNHDA and SQIVND (reference sequence). Trimming at V came to 1 base and at J to 5 bases, leaving 11 bases not matched to a gene. The CDR3 DNA follows: TGTGCCAGTAGTATAGGTGGGGGAAGGACAGGCCATCAGCCCCAGCATTTT. This translates into CASSIGGGRTGHQPQHF.

V usage is TRBV19 and J usage is TRBJ1-2, with 10 positions matching TRBD1. This CDR3 is built from 16 residues. Germline trimming cut 2 bases from V and 8 bases from J; bases unmatched to any gene: 11. Germline CDR1 LNHDA, CDR2 SQIVND (reference sequence). The CDR3 DNA is TGTGCCAGTAGTATAATTGGGACAGGGGAGATCCACGGCTACACCTTC. It specifies CASSIIGTGEIHGYTF.

V usage is TRBV7-9 and J usage is TRBJ1-5; unclear D gene. V lost 4 bases and J 2 bases, leaving 9 bases between the germline ends. This CDR3 has 14 residues. Germline loops: CDR1 SEHNR, CDR2 FQNEAQ (reference sequence). The CDR3 bases are TGTGCCAGCAGCTCAGTCGAGGGCAATCAGCCCCAGCATTTT. It encodes CASSSVEGNQPQHF.

The chain employs TRBV11-3 and TRBJ1-2; D possibly corresponds to TRBD1 (6 bases). V shed 5 bases and J shed 3 bases, with 13 bases lying between them. The CDR3 length is 14 residues. Germline V gene sequence: CDR1 SGHNT, CDR2 YENEEA. The CDR3 loop is CASSPGDVDYGYTF. CDR3 bases: TGTGCCAGCAGCCCAGGGGATGTGGACTATGGCTACACCTTC.

The chain uses TRBV28 and TRBJ1-5; D uncertain. V shed 5 bases and J shed 0 bases, with 11 bases lying between them. From germline, CDR1 is MDHEN and CDR2 SYDVKM. This CDR3 is built from 15 residues. CDR3 coding DNA: TGTGCCAGCAGTCCGGGATTTTATAGCAATCAGCCCCAGCATTTT. It is translated as CASSPGFYSNQPQHF.

As concerns this clone: Since no conserved phenylalanine or tryptophan closes the CDR3, a read error is the likely cause. The DNA is left out, because the CDR3 cannot be placed on it with certainty; the CDR3 is given as TCRdb lists it. The CDR3 is CASSRDTSGSLTTSGL. The chain recombines TRBV6-2 or TRBV6-3 with TRBJ2-7; no DNA check was done on the table's D call, TRBD2. The CDR3 adds up to 16 amino acids, both ends counted. Germline-derived CDR1 and CDR2 are MNHEY and SVGEGT.

The chain has TRBV11-1 and TRBJ2-1; D is possibly TRBD1 (5 bases). V lost 5 bases and J lost 8, with 16 bases in between. Germline CDR1 reads SGHAT; CDR2 reads FQDESV (reference sequence). The CDR3 contains 14 residues. As DNA, the CDR3 is TGTGCCAGCAGCACGCAGGGTGATCGGGATGAGCAGTTCTTC. Translating gives CASSTQGDRDEQFF.

This clone occurred once. The V call is TRBV29-1, the J call TRBJ1-2, with TRBD1 as a possible D gene (6 bases). The CDR3 length is 14 residues. The germline V and J ends were trimmed by 7 bases and 7 bases, with 22 bases remaining between them. Germline V gene sequence: CDR1 SQVTM, CDR2 ANQGSEA. The CDR3 region is CSAFEQGWLGGYTF. As DNA, the CDR3 is TGCAGCGCCTTTGAACAGGGATGGTTGGGTGGCTACACCTTC.

This clone was counted only a few times. CDR3 bases: TGTGCCAGCAGAACCACAGGGTCCGAGCAGTACTTC. As protein: CASRTTGSEQYF. The chain is built from TRBV2 and TRBJ2-7; tentative D call: TRBD1 (6 bases). The CDR3 runs to 12 residues. Germline V CDR1 and CDR2: SNHLY, FYNNEI. With 6 bases removed from V and 6 bases from J, the gap between germline ends came to 12 bases.

The genes are TRBV6-5 and TRBJ2-1; the D is unclear. The ends were cut back, 10 bases at V and 0 bases at J, with 13 bases in the middle. Germline CDR1 MNHEY, CDR2 SVGAGI. The CDR3 runs to 14 residues. The CDR3 reads CATHVPSSYNEQFF. CDR3 in DNA: TGTGCCACCCACGTACCTAGCTCCTACAATGAGCAGTTCTTC.

This sequence joins TRBV2 and TRBJ2-3, with a possible D match to TRBD2 (6 bases). The germline CDR1 and CDR2 sequences are SNHLY and FYNNEI. The V gene lost 11 bases and the J gene lost 0 bases, with 21 bases spanning the gap. CDR3 length: 16 amino acids. The CDR3 sequence: CAVPRGWQPSTDTQYF. The CDR3 DNA sequence: TGTGCCGTACCCCGGGGGTGGCAACCAAGCACAGATACGCAGTATTTT.

The chain joins TRBV4-1 to TRBJ2-7, with D perhaps matching TRBD1 (6 bases). Germline V lookup: CDR1 MGHRA, CDR2 YSYEKL. The V end was cut by 5 bases, the J end by 3 bases, with 11 bases between. The CDR3 loop spans 13 amino acids. CDR3 in amino acids: CASSSRGSYEQYF. CDR3 bases: TGCGCCAGCAGCTCCAGGGGAAGCTACGAGCAGTACTTC.

This clone was counted a few times. J is TRBJ2-2 and V is TRBV11-2; D ambiguous. CDR1 is SGHAT and CDR2 is FQNNGV in the germline V gene. The CDR3 length is 14 residues. Trimming left V 5 bases short and J 2 bases short, with 9 bases between. The CDR3 bases are TGTGCCAGCAGCCCTAGGTACAACACCGGGGAGCTGTTTTTT. Translating it yields CASSPRYNTGELFF.

This clone was seen just once. DNA for the CDR3: TGTGCCAGCACCCTAGGGAGGGATGGAACTGAAGCTTTCTTT. Residues: CASTLGRDGTEAFF. The chain couples TRBV13 to TRBJ1-1; D gene uncertain. Trimming took off 7 bases at V and 5 bases at J, with 17 bases between the two ends. Germline V gives CDR1 PRHDT, CDR2 FYEKMQ (reference sequence). This CDR3 spans 14 amino acids.

The V and J genes are TRBV6-6 and TRBJ2-7; 10 nucleotides align to TRBD2. The V and J ends lost 1 base and 2 bases, in that order; junction bases with no gene match: 5. This CDR3 contains 16 residues. The germline gives CDR1 MNHNY, CDR2 SVGAGI (reference sequence). DNA of the CDR3: TGTGCCAGCAGTTACTTGGGTCTAGCGGGAGCCTACGAGCAGTACGTC. As protein: CASSYLGLAGAYEQYV.

The CDR3 DNA is TGTGCCAGCACGGGGGTTTACAATGAGCAGTTCTTC. It is translated as CASTGVYNEQFF. The chain links TRBV27 to TRBJ2-1, with D possibly TRBD2 on 6 matching bases. The CDR3 has 12 amino acids. V was trimmed by 7 bases and J by 4 bases, leaving 8 bases between them. Germline loops: CDR1 MNHEY, CDR2 SMNVEV (reference sequence).

This rearrangement joins TRBV7-2 to TRBJ1-2, with D unclear. V was shortened by 5 bases and J by 0 bases, with 13 bases between the two germline ends. The CDR3 sequence is 15 residues long. The germline gives CDR1 SGHTA, CDR2 FQGNSA. CDR3 amino acids: CASSPQTGANYGYTF. The CDR3 DNA sequence: TGTGCCAGCAGCCCCCAGACGGGAGCTAACTATGGCTACACCTTC.

The chain joins TRBV28 to TRBJ1-4, with unresolved D. The germline V gene encodes CDR1 MDHEN and CDR2 SYDVKM. Trimming stripped 5 bases from V and 4 bases from J, with 14 bases between. This CDR3 region has 15 residues. CDR3 sequence (DNA): TGTGCCAGCAGTGGTGGGTCCGGGTTTAATGAAAAACTGTTTTTT. This gives the protein CASSGGSGFNEKLFF.

The rearrangement uses TRBV18 and TRBJ1-3; 7 bases are shared with TRBD1. Germline V gene data show CDR1 as KGHSH and CDR2 as LQKENI. After removal of 1 base from V and 3 bases from J, the junction contained 6 bases not matched to a gene. CDR3 length: 16 residues. CDR3 in amino acids: CASSPRTGVNGNTIYF. The CDR3 bases are TGTGCCAGCTCACCACGAACAGGGGTTAATGGAAACACCATATATTTT.